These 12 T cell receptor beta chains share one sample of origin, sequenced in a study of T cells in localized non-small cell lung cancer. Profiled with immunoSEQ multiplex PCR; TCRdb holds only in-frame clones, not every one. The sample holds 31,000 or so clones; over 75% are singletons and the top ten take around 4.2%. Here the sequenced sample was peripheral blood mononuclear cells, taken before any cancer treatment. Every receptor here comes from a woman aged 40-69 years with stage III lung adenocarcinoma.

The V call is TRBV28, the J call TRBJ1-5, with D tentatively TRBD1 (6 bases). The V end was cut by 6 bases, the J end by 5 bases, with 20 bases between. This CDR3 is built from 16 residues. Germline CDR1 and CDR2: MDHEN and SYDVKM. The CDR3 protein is CASSRHTGTIDQPQHF. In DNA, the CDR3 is TGTGCCAGCAGCCGTCACACCGGGACAATAGATCAGCCCCAGCATTTT.

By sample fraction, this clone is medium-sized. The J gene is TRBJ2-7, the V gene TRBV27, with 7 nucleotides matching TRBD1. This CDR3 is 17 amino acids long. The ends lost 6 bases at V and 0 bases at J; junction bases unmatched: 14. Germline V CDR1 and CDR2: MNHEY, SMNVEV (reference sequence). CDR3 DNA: TGTGCCAGCAGCACCCTTCCTGGACAGGCGACCTCCTACGAGCAGTACTTC. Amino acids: CASSTLPGQATSYEQYF.

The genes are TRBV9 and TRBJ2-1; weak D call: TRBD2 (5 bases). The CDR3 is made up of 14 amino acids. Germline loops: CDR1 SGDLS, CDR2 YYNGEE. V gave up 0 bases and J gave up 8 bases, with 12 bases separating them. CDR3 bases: TGTGCCAGCAGCGTAGAAACACTAGTTGATGAGCAGTTCTTC. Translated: CASSVETLVDEQFF.

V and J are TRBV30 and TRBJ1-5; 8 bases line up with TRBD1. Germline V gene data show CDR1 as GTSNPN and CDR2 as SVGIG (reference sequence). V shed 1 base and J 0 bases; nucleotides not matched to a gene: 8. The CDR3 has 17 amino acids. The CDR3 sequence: CAWSAGQGTYSNQPQHF. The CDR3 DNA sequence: TGTGCCTGGAGTGCCGGACAGGGAACATATAGCAATCAGCCCCAGCATTTT.

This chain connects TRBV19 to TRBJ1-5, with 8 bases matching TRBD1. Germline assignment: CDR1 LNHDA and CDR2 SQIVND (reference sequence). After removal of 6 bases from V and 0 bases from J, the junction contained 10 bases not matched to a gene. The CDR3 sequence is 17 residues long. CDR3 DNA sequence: TGTGCCAGTAGGGGCAGGGGGCGAGGATATAGCAATCAGCCCCAGCATTTT. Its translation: CASRGRGRGYSNQPQHF.

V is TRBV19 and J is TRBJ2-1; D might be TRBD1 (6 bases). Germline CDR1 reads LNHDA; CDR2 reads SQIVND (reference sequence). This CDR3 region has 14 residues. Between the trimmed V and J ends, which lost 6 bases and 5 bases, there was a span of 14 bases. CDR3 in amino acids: CASSRDTQNNEQFF. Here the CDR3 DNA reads TGTGCCAGTAGCCGGGACACGCAAAACAATGAGCAGTTCTTC.

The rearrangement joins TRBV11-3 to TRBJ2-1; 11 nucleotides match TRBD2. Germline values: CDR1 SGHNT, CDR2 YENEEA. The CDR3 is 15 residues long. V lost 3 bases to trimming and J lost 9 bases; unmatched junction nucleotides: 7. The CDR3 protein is CASSFALAGVGEQFF. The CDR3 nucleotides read TGTGCCAGCAGCTTTGCACTAGCGGGGGTTGGTGAGCAGTTCTTC.

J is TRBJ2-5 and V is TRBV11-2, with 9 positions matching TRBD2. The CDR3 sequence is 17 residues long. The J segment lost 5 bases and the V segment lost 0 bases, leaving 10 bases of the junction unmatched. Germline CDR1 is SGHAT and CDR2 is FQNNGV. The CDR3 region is CASSLEDSGGTRETQYF. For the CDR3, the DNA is TGTGCCAGCAGCTTAGAGGATAGCGGGGGTACCAGGGAGACCCAGTACTTC.

Here the CDR3 DNA reads TGCGCCAGCAGCTTGGCCGGAGGGGGGCGAAGGGGCGAGCAGTACTTC. Protein: CASSLAGGGRRGEQYF. V is TRBV5-1 and J is TRBJ2-7, with D perhaps given as TRBD1 or TRBD2 (6 bases each). Trimming took off 0 bases at V and 6 bases at J, with 19 bases between the two ends. The V gene's germline CDR1 is SGHRS and CDR2 YFSETQ. There are 16 residues in the CDR3.

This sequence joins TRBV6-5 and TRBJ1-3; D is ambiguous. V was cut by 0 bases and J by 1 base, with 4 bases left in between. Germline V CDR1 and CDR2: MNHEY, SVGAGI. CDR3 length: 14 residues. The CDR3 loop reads CASSYSRSGNTIYF. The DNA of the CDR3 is TGTGCCAGCAGTTACTCGAGATCTGGAAACACCATATATTTT.

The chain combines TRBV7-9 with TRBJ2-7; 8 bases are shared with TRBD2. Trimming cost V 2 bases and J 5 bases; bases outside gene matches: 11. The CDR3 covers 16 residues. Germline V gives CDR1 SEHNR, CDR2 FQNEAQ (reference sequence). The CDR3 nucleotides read TGTGCCAGCAGCTTACAGGCCGGGACTAGTTACGACGAGCAGTACTTC. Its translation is CASSLQAGTSYDEQYF.

The CDR3 region has the DNA TGTGCCAGCAGCGGCCGAGAGCAGGACCACAGCTCCTACAATGAGCAGTTCTTC. Translation: CASSGREQDHSSYNEQFF. The genes are TRBV7-3 and TRBJ2-1, with D hard to call. V gave up 5 bases and J gave up 0 bases, with 20 bases separating them. The CDR3 is 18 amino acids. Germline CDR1 and CDR2: SGHTA and FQGTGA.